This T cell receptor beta chain was sequenced during a study of T-cell reconstitution after alpha-beta-depleted transplantation in children. This clonotype was found a few times. Unique molecular identifiers were incorporated during preparation of the TCRbeta library. TCRdb redid the calling of the PCR reads with MiXCR, one entry per CDR3 protein. The table lists a few hundred thousand distinct CDR3 sequences, about 14% of them singletons. The CDR3 length is 20 residues. Germline CDR1 and CDR2: MGHDK and SYGVNS. V was clipped by 1 base and J by 4 bases; unmatched bases: 18. This clonotype was sampled from a human donor who donated a stem cell graft to a child with Fanconi anemia. This specimen consisted of PBMCs, obtained from the stem cell graft. The chain recombines TRBV25-1 with TRBJ2-5; TRBD2 matches 10 bases. CDR3 sequence: CASSELSGLAGDVFAETQYF. CDR3 sequence (DNA): TGTGCCAGCAGTGAATTATCTGGCCTAGCGGGGGACGTTTTCGCAGAGACCCAGTACTTC.